This T cell receptor beta chain comes out of a study of blood T cell repertoires in COVID-19. As handled by the study authors: The assay estimated nucleated cells by amplifying reference gene primers. Assay used: immunoSEQ multiplex PCR; TCRdb lists only in-frame clones, some missing. That table gives V, J and clone size, and the DNA gave D and trimming. The sample holds 55,000 to 65,000 clones, 75% to 90% seen once. CDR3 size: 16 residues. The germline V gene encodes CDR1 LGHNA and CDR2 YNFKEQ. The V segment lost 4 bases and the J segment 2 bases; nucleotides outside the gene matches: 9. The source of this sequence is a man younger than 40 with COVID-19, enrolled during active disease. The genes are TRBV4-2 and TRBJ2-7; 9 nucleotides agree with TRBD1. The sample comprised peripheral blood. The CDR3 loop reads CASSPAPGQGTYEQYF. CDR3 in DNA: TGTGCCAGCAGCCCGGCCCCGGGACAGGGCACCTACGAGCAGTACTTC.